This record concerns one T cell receptor beta chain sequence. A Seattle source enrolled patients during active infection and followed them longitudinally. This sample was included in a study of blood T cell repertoires in COVID-19. About the study: Acute and convalescent COVID-19 specimens originated in the United States, Italy and Spain. PBMCs, B-cell-depleted T cells, or T cells were the source of the cDNA or gDNA that made up the material.

Original handling: How many nucleated cells were present was estimated from reference gene primer amplification. Produced via immunoSEQ multiplex PCR; TCRdb's table is partial and in-frame only. For V, J and clone size, that table is used; D and trimming come from the DNA. The table shows roughly 180,000 clones, with approximately 80% occurring only once. Germline V gene data show CDR1 as MNHEY and CDR2 as SMNVEV (reference sequence). The CDR3 consists of 13 residues. Germline trimming cut 8 bases from V and 3 bases from J; bases unmatched to any gene: 5. The receptor's source is a woman in her forties with COVID-19, enrolled during active disease. The chain recombines TRBV27 with TRBJ2-7; TRBD1 matches 9 bases. The sequenced sample was peripheral blood. The chain's CDR3 is CASPAGQGYEQYF. CDR3 sequence (DNA): TGTGCCAGCCCAGCGGGACAGGGCTACGAGCAGTACTTC.